A selection of T cell receptor beta chains follows, all from one sample in a study of cytotoxic CD8 clonotypes in ibrutinib-treated CLL. Assay used: immunoSEQ multiplex PCR; TCRdb lists only in-frame clones, some missing. The repertoire includes 20,000 to 30,000 clones, 55% to 70% of them detected once, and roughly 51% sits in the top ten. The sample here was PBMCs, taken at disease progression, from a patient treated with ibrutinib. The receptors were gathered from a human donor with chronic lymphocytic leukemia. Both conserved end residues are part of each CDR3. D genes are given only for firm matches. The size entry is marked missing in some rows and otherwise reads once, few, many or a size class.

TRBV7-9	TRBJ2-1	-	-	CASSLVAGTPYNEQFF	TGTGCCAGCAGCTTAGTTGCAGGGACCCCCTACAATGAGCAGTTCTTC
TRBV4-3	TRBJ1-3	few	-	CASSQGGGPGNTIYF	TGCGCCAGCAGCCAAGGTGGGGGTCCTGGAAACACCATATATTTT
TRBV29-1	TRBJ2-2	-	-	CSVDGKNTGELFF	TGCAGCGTGGACGGAAAGAACACCGGGGAGCTGTTTTTT
TRBV5-1	TRBJ1-1	-	-	CASSLAGFSTEAFF	TGCGCCAGCAGCTTGGCAGGGTTTTCCACTGAAGCTTTCTTT
TRBV4-1	TRBJ2-3	-	TRBD2	CASSQEPGLAGDRTDTQYF	TGCGCCAGCAGCCAAGAACCCGGACTAGCGGGGGACCGCACAGATACGCAGTATTTT
TRBV9	TRBJ1-2	-	TRBD1	CASSRGQGDGYTF	TGTGCCAGCAGCCGCGGACAGGGGGATGGCTACACCTTC
TRBV2	TRBJ2-7	-	-	CASSELGQPYEQYF	TGTGCCAGCAGTGAATTGGGTCAGCCATACGAGCAGTACTTC
TRBV18	TRBJ2-3	-	-	CASSPSGSTDTQYF	TGTGCCAGCTCACCATCAGGCAGCACAGATACGCAGTATTTT
TRBV18	TRBJ2-2	few	TRBD1	CASSWDRANTGELFF	TGTGCCAGCTCATGGGACAGGGCGAACACCGGGGAGCTGTTTTTT
TRBV4-3	TRBJ1-2	-	TRBD1	CASSLDWTTGTYGYTF	TGCGCCAGCAGCCTCGATTGGACGACAGGGACCTATGGCTACACCTTC